This T cell receptor (beta chain) emerged from a study of shared clonotypes between healthy human individuals. Unmatched junction bases numbered 5, after V lost 5 bases and J lost 7 bases. The CDR3 loop spans 14 amino acids. CDR1 and CDR2 (germline): MNHNS, SASEGT. Several immunoSEQ plates held equal portions of the genomic DNA taken from each subset. The table came from immunoSEQ multiplex PCR; TCRdb's copy has only in-frame clones and leaves some out. Of 2 million to 2.5 million clones in the sample, over 85% were seen once. A split of CD4+ cells into CD45RA+ naive and CD45RA-negative memory subsets was performed.

This receptor was identified in a man aged 18 to 29 in good health. Some clones in this sample may be carry-over from other donors' samples. The chain carries TRBV6-1 and TRBJ2-2, with 9 bases lining up with TRBD1. Material: naive CD4+ T cells from PBMCs. Documented subset: CD45RA+ positively selected. The CDR3 loop is CASSRTGVGGELFF. The CDR3 region has the DNA TGTGCCAGCAGTCGGACAGGGGTAGGCGGGGAGCTGTTTTTT.